A selection of T cell receptor beta chains follows, all from one sample in a study of blood T cell repertoires in COVID-19. TCRdb's table, derived via immunoSEQ multiplex PCR, lists solely in-frame clones and lacks some. Here the sample spans about 480,000 clones, more than 75% being singletons. Sequences were obtained from PBMCs or T cells enriched from blood (not recorded which). These receptor sequences come from a woman in her thirties or forties who had recovered from COVID-19. CDR3s include the opening cysteine and the closing phenylalanine or tryptophan.

TRBJ2-1 TRBV3-1/TRBV3-2 CASSLTSGRRNEQFF
TRBJ2-7 TRBV6-5 CASLHPGLRYEQYF
TRBJ1-2 TRBV2 CASPTPGSYGYTF
TRBJ2-1 TRBV1 CTSSPPIRTSADSYNEQFF
TRBJ1-1 TRBV5-1 CASSSGQNTEAFF
TRBJ1-1 TRBV28 CASTLRRVNTEAFF
TRBJ1-1 TRBV30 CAWSESGGENWDTEAFF
TRBJ2-7 TRBV6-5 CASRDTGRYEQYF
TRBJ1-5 TRBV29-1 CSVGEYPYQPQHF
TRBJ2-1 TRBV15 CATSRLDNEQFF
TRBJ2-2 TRBV5-4 CASSLGTGRGAGELFF
TRBJ2-7 TRBV29-1 CSVAGPFYEQYF
TRBJ1-2 TRBV5-1 CASSPGTGDGYTF
TRBJ2-7 TRBV5-1 CASSMDGDYEQYF
TRBJ1-6 TRBV5-1 CASSLDAVNSPLHF
TRBJ2-7 TRBV4-3 CASSPNRVRYEQYF
TRBJ2-7 TRBV19 CASSRTGEFYEQYF